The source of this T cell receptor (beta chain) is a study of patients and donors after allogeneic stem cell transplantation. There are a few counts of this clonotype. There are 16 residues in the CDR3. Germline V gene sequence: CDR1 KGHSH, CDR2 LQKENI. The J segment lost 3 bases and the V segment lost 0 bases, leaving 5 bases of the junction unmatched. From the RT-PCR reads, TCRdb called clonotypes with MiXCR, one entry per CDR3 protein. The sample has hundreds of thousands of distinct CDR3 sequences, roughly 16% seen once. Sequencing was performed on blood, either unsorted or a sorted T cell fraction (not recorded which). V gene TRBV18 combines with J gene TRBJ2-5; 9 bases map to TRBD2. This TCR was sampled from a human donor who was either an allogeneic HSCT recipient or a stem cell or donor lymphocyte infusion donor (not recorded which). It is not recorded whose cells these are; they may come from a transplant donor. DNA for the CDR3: TGTGCCAGCTCACCACCGGTGGAGCGGGAGGAAGAGACCCAGTACTTC. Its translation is CASSPPVEREEETQYF.